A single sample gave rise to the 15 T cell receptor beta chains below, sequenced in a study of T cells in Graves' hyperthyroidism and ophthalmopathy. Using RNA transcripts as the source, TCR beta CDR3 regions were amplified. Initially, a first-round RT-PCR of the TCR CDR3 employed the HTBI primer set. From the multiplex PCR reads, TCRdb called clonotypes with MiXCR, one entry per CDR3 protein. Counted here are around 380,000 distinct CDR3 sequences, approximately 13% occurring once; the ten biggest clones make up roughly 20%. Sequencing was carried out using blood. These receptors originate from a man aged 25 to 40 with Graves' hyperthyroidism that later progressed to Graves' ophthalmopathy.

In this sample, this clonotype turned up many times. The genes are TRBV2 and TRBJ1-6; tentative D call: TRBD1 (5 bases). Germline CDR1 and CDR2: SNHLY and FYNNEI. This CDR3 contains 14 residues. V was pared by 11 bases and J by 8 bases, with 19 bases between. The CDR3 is CAAADQGFDSPLHF. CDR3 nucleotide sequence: TGTGCCGCGGCGGACCAGGGTTTTGATTCACCCCTCCACTTT.

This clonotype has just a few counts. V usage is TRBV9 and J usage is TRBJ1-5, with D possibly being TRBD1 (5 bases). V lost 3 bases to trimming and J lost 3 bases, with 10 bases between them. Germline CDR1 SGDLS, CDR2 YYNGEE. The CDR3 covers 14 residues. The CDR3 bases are TGTGCCAGCAGCGCCGGGACCGACAATCAGCCCCAGCATTTT. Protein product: CASSAGTDNQPQHF.

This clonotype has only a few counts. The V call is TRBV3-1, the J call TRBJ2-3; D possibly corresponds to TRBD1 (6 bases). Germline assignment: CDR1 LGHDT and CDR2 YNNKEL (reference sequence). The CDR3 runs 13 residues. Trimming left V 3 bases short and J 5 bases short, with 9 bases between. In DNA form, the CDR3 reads TGTGCCAGCAGCCAGGGGGCCCGAGATACGCAGTATTTT. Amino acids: CASSQGARDTQYF.

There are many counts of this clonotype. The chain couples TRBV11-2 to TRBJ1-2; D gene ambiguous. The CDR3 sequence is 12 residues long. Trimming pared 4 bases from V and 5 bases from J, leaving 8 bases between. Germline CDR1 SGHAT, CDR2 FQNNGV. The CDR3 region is CASSSERYGYTF. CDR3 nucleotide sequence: TGTGCCAGCAGCTCCGAGCGATATGGCTACACCTTC.

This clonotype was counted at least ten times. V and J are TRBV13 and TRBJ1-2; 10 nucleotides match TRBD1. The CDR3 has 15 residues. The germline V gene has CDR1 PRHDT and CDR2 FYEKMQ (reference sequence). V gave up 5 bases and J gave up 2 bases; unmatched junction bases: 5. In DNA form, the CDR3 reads TGTGCCAGCAGCGCAGGACAGGGGGGGAACTATGGCTACACCTTC. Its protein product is CASSAGQGGNYGYTF.

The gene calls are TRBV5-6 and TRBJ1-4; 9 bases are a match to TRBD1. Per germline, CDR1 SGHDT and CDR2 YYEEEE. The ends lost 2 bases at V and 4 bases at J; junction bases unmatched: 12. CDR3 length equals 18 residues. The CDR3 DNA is TGTGCCAGCAGCTTAGGGACAGGGCCACGAACCTTTAATGAAAAACTGTTTTTT. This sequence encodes CASSLGTGPRTFNEKLFF.

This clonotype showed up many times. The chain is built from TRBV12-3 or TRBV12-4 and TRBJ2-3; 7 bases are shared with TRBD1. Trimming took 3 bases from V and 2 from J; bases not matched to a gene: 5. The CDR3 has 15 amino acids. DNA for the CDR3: TGTGCCAGCAGTTTCGTAGGACAGGACACAGATACGCAGTATTTT. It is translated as CASSFVGQDTDTQYF.

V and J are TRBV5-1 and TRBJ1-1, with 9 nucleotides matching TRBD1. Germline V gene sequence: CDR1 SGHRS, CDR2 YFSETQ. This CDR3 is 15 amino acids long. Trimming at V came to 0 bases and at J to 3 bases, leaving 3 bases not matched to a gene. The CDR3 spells CASSLVRTGDTEAFF. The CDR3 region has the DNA TGCGCCAGCAGCTTGGTCAGGACAGGGGACACTGAAGCTTTCTTT.

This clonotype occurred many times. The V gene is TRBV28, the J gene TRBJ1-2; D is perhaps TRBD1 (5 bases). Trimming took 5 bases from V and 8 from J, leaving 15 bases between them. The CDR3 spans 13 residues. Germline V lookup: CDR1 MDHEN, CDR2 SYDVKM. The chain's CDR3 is CASSLIQDAGYTF. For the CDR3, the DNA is TGTGCCAGCAGTCTTATACAGGACGCGGGCTACACCTTC.

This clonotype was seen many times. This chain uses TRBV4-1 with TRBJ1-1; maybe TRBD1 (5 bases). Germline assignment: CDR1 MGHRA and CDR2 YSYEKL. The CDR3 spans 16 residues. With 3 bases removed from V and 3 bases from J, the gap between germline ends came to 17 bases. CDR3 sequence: CASSQPQGGLYTEAFF. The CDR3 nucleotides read TGCGCCAGCAGCCAGCCCCAGGGAGGGTTATACACTGAAGCTTTCTTT.

In DNA form, the CDR3 reads TGCGCCAGCAGCGTGACAGGGAACCCCAATCAGCCCCAGCATTTT. It yields the protein CASSVTGNPNQPQHF. The chain has TRBV5-1 and TRBJ1-5; 7 bases align to TRBD1. The trim removed 4 bases at V and 3 bases at J, leaving 7 bases unmatched. Germline V CDR1 and CDR2: SGHRS, YFSETQ. The CDR3 consists of 15 residues. The full variable domain, in which reference TRBV5-1 and TRBJ1-5 provide the parts outside the CDR3, is KAGVTQTPRYLIKTRGQQVTLSCSPISGHRSVSWYQQTPGQGLQFLFEYFSETQRNKGNFPGRFSGRQFSNSRSEMNVSTLELGDSALYLCASSVTGNPNQPQHFGDGTRLSIL.

The CDR3 DNA is TGTGCCAGCAGCCTACAGGTTCCAGACGAGCAGTACTTC. Residues: CASSLQVPDEQYF. The chain combines TRBV6-2 or TRBV6-3 with TRBJ2-7; a weak D match, TRBD1 (5 bases). Per the germline V gene, CDR1 is MNHEY and CDR2 is SVGEGT. Deletions cut 6 bases from V and 5 bases from J, with 14 bases between. This CDR3 has 13 residues.

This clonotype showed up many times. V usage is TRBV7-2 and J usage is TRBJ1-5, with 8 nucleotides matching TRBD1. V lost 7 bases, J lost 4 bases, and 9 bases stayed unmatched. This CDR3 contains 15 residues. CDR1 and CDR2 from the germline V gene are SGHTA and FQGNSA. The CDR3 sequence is CASTQGAGGNQPQHF. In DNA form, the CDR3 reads TGTGCCAGCACCCAGGGGGCGGGAGGGAATCAGCCCCAGCATTTT.

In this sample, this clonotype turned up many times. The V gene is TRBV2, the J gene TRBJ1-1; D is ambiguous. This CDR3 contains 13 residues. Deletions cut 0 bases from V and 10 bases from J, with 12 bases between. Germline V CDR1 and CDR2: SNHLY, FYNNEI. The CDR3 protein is CASSEAPREGAFF. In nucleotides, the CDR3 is TGTGCCAGCAGTGAAGCCCCCCGGGAGGGAGCTTTCTTT.

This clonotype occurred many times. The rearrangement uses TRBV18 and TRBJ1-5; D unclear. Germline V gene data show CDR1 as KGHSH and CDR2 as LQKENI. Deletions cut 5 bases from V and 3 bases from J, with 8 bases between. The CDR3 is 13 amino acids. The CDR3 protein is CASSIADNQPQHF. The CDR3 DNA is TGTGCCAGCTCAATTGCGGACAATCAGCCCCAGCATTTT.